Following are 20 T cell receptor beta chains from one sample sequenced in a study of blood T cell repertoires in COVID-19. Clones were read by immunoSEQ multiplex PCR, and TCRdb kept only the in-frame ones, dropping some. The data contain approximately 230,000 clones, roughly 91% of them singletons. The sample comprised PBMCs or T cells enriched from blood (not recorded which). The receptors originated from a woman in her 30s who had recovered from COVID-19.

This clone came up a few times. The CDR3 DNA reads TGCGCCAGCAGCCAAGACTCCCAGGGTCCGAGCTACACCTTC. Translated: CASSQDSQGPSYTF. The chain joins TRBV4-3 to TRBJ1-2, with a tentative D call TRBD1 (5 bases). Looked up from germline, CDR1 is LGHNA and CDR2 is YSLEER. Trimming cost V 0 bases and J 9 bases, with 14 bases left between them. The CDR3 contains 14 residues.

This clone was picked up a small number of times. The J gene is TRBJ2-1, the V gene TRBV5-1, with D possibly being TRBD2 (6 bases). This CDR3 region has 14 residues. Germline loops: CDR1 SGHRS, CDR2 YFSETQ. V was shortened by 2 bases and J by 4 bases, with 10 bases between the two germline ends. The CDR3 region is CASSFWGVYNEQFF. The CDR3 DNA reads TGCGCCAGCAGCTTCTGGGGGGTGTACAATGAGCAGTTCTTC. Full variable domain (remainder filled in from reference TRBV5-1 and TRBJ2-1): KAGVTQTPRYLIKTRGQQVTLSCSPISGHRSVSWYQQTPGQGLQFLFEYFSETQRNKGNFPGRFSGRQFSNSRSEMNVSTLELGDSALYLCASSFWGVYNEQFFGPGTRLTVL.

CDR3 loop: CASSWTGTNTGELFF. CDR3 DNA sequence: TGTGCCAGCAGCTGGACAGGGACAAACACCGGGGAGCTGTTTTTT. The chain couples TRBV7-3 to TRBJ2-2, with TRBD1 identical over 8 bases. Germline V CDR1 and CDR2: SGHTA, FQGTGA. V gave up 4 bases and J gave up 2 bases; unmatched junction bases: 3. The CDR3 is 15 amino acids. The variable domain in full, completed from reference TRBV7-3 and TRBJ2-2, reads GAGVSQTPSNKVTEKGKYVELRCDPISGHTALYWYRQSLGQGPEFLIYFQGTGAADDSGLPNDRFFAVRPEGSVSTLKIQRTERGDSAVYLCASSWTGTNTGELFFGEGSRLTVL.

The chain is built from TRBV6-5 and TRBJ1-1; D is ambiguous. This CDR3 is built from 14 residues. The V gene's germline CDR1 is MNHEY and CDR2 SVGAGI. With 6 bases removed from V and 0 bases from J, the gap between germline ends came to 11 bases. For the CDR3, the DNA is TGTGCCAGCAGGCGAGGAACGGTGAACACTGAAGCTTTCTTT. Translating gives CASRRGTVNTEAFF.

The chain joins TRBV28 to TRBJ2-3; 9 bases fit TRBD2. Germline loops: CDR1 MDHEN, CDR2 SYDVKM. Losses at the gene ends were 3 bases for V and 7 bases for J; bases not matched to a gene: 11. This CDR3 region has 16 residues. The CDR3 nucleotides read TGTGCCAGCAGTTTCTCGGCTAGCGGGGATGTAAATACGCAGTATTTT. Protein product: CASSFSASGDVNTQYF.

The chain links TRBV28 to TRBJ1-3; D is unclear. V lost 3 bases and J lost 11, with 17 bases in between. CDR1 is MDHEN, CDR2 SYDVKM, per germline. The CDR3 is 14 residues long. Here the CDR3 reads CASSLAGAGKAIYF. The CDR3 nucleotides are TGTGCCAGCAGTTTGGCCGGTGCAGGTAAGGCCATATATTTT.

The chain couples TRBV5-1 to TRBJ1-2, with unresolved D. Trimming took off 3 bases at V and 7 bases at J, with 22 bases between the two ends. Germline V gene data show CDR1 as SGHRS and CDR2 as YFSETQ. This CDR3 contains 16 residues. CDR3 in amino acids: CASSSLGEAALSGYTF. The CDR3 nucleotides are TGCGCCAGCAGCTCCCTCGGGGAGGCAGCACTATCTGGCTACACCTTC. Looking up the rest from reference TRBV5-1 and TRBJ1-2 gives the full variable domain: KAGVTQTPRYLIKTRGQQVTLSCSPISGHRSVSWYQQTPGQGLQFLFEYFSETQRNKGNFPGRFSGRQFSNSRSEMNVSTLELGDSALYLCASSSLGEAALSGYTFGSGTRLTVV.

The DNA for the CDR3 is TGTGCCAGCAGCTTAAACAGGGAGGGCTTTGGCTACACCTTC. Its translation is CASSLNREGFGYTF. The chain links TRBV7-2 to TRBJ1-2; maybe TRBD1 (6 bases). V was trimmed by 2 bases and J by 7 bases, leaving 14 bases between them. Germline V gene data show CDR1 as SGHTA and CDR2 as FQGNSA. The CDR3 totals 14 residues. Combining the CDR3 with reference TRBV7-2 and TRBJ1-2 gives the whole variable domain GAGVSQSPSNKVTEKGKDVELRCDPISGHTALYWYRQSLGQGLEFLIYFQGNSAPDKSGLPSDRFSAERTGGSVSTLTIQRTQQEDSAVYLCASSLNREGFGYTFGSGTRLTVV.

This chain joins TRBV27 and TRBJ1-4; TRBD1 might be the D (5 bases). The germline CDR1 and CDR2 sequences are MNHEY and SMNVEV (reference sequence). The CDR3 runs 16 residues. V gave up 3 bases and J gave up 7 bases, with 18 bases separating them. The CDR3 DNA follows: TGTGCCAGCAGTTTCCTAAGGGGAGGGGCGCGTGAAAAACTGTTTTTT. As protein: CASSFLRGGAREKLFF.

This sequence joins TRBV24-1 and TRBJ2-2; D may be TRBD1 (5 bases). CDR1 KGHDR and CDR2 SFDVKD come from the germline V gene. V was clipped by 0 bases and J by 5 bases, with 12 bases between them. The CDR3 spans 16 residues. The CDR3 sequence: CATSDLDRGETGELFF. The CDR3 nucleotides read TGTGCCACCAGTGATTTGGATAGGGGCGAAACCGGGGAGCTGTTTTTT.

This clone was detected a few times. The rearrangement joins TRBV5-5 to TRBJ2-7, with TRBD1 matching 12 bases. J lost 6 bases, V lost 2 bases, and 12 bases had no gene match. The CDR3 is 17 amino acids. Per germline, CDR1 SGHKS and CDR2 YYEKEE (reference sequence). CDR3 in amino acids: CASSLRSTGTGGPEQYF. In DNA form, the CDR3 reads TGTGCCAGCAGCTTACGGTCCACCGGGACAGGGGGCCCCGAGCAGTACTTC. The entire variable domain, with the rest obtained from reference TRBV5-5 and TRBJ2-7, is as follows: DAGVTQSPTHLIKTRGQQVTLRCSPISGHKSVSWYQQVLGQGPQFIFQYYEKEERGRGNFPDRFSARQFPNYSSELNVNALLLGDSALYLCASSLRSTGTGGPEQYFGPGTRLTVT.

This chain links TRBV10-3 with TRBJ1-3, with D uncertain. Trimming removed 3 bases from V and 5 bases from J, with 14 bases in between. This CDR3 region has 15 residues. The germline gives CDR1 ENHRY, CDR2 SYGVKD. The CDR3 region has the DNA TGTGCCATCAGTGAAACTATTAGGGAGAGAAACACCATATATTTT. Encoded protein: CAISETIRERNTIYF.

The rearrangement joins TRBV21-1 to TRBJ2-1; no check of the table's D call, TRBD1, against the DNA was made. TRBV21-1 represents a pseudogene. The CDR3 sequence is 19 residues long. CDR3 DNA sequence: TGTGCCAGCAGCAAAGCGCAAGGGGGCAGGCTCCCTTTAGGGGGTGAGCAGTTCTTC. Translation: CASSKAQGGRLPLGGEQFF.

The chain uses TRBV6-5 and TRBJ1-1; perhaps TRBD1 as D (5 bases). Trimming pared 0 bases from V and 5 bases from J, leaving 10 bases between. Germline V lookup: CDR1 MNHEY, CDR2 SVGAGI. The CDR3 is 14 residues long. The CDR3 spells CASSYSTRGTEAFF. The DNA of the CDR3 is TGTGCCAGCAGTTACTCGACTCGGGGGACTGAAGCTTTCTTT.

The gene calls are TRBV18 and TRBJ1-1; D call uncertain. Germline V lookup: CDR1 KGHSH, CDR2 LQKENI. V gave up 3 bases and J gave up 10 bases, with 15 bases separating them. There are 13 residues in the CDR3. The CDR3 here is CASSPESRRLAFF. The CDR3 nucleotides read TGTGCCAGCTCACCCGAGAGTCGGCGGTTAGCTTTCTTT.

CDR3 amino acids: CASSLSSYEQYF. The DNA of the CDR3 is TGTGCCAGTAGTCTTAGCTCCTACGAGCAGTACTTC. The rearrangement joins TRBV19 to TRBJ2-7; D is ambiguous. This CDR3 has 12 residues. Trimming took 5 bases from V and 0 from J, leaving 5 bases between them. CDR1 and CDR2 (germline): LNHDA, SQIVND (reference sequence).

The J gene is TRBJ2-5, the V gene TRBV4-3; perhaps TRBD2 as D (5 bases). Trimming shortened V by 1 base and J by 2 bases, and 11 bases separated the two germline ends. This CDR3 comprises 15 residues. CDR1 is LGHNA and CDR2 is YSLEER in the germline V gene. CDR3 nucleotides: TGCGCCAGCAGCCAAGTGAGGGCGAGACAAGAGACCCAGTACTTC. It specifies CASSQVRARQETQYF.

This clone showed up just a few times. The chain has TRBV19 and TRBJ1-5; 7 nucleotides match TRBD1. CDR3 length equals 15 residues. Unmatched junction bases numbered 3, after V lost 1 base and J lost 3 bases. CDR1 LNHDA and CDR2 SQIVND come from the germline V gene (reference sequence). The CDR3 region has the DNA TGTGCCAGTAGTATAGGACAGGGTAACAATCAGCCCCAGCATTTT. Amino acids: CASSIGQGNNQPQHF.

To note about this clone: The CDR3 does not end in the conserved phenylalanine or tryptophan, so this is likely a read error. It is unclear where the CDR3 begins or ends on the DNA, so no DNA is shown, and the CDR3 is as TCRdb lists it. The chain carries TRBV11-3 and TRBJ1-2. Germline V gene sequence: CDR1 SGHNT, CDR2 YENEEA. The CDR3 sequence runs 16 residues, both termini included. CDR3 residues: CASSLAEPRAPRATGV.

Details on this clone: This CDR3 is also generated by other DNA sequences in the sample. This chain links TRBV27 with TRBJ2-1, with 12 bases fitting TRBD2. Germline lookup yields CDR1 MNHEY and CDR2 SMNVEV (reference sequence). This CDR3 region has 15 residues. J lost 4 bases, V lost 5 bases, and 3 bases had no gene match. This chain's CDR3 is CASSLGTSGYNEQFF. In nucleotides, the CDR3 is TGTGCCAGCAGTCTCGGGACTAGCGGGTACAATGAGCAGTTCTTC.